The clone carrying this T cell receptor beta chain was picked up a small number of times. The record originates from a study of blood T cell repertoires in COVID-19. Clones were read by immunoSEQ multiplex PCR, and TCRdb kept only the in-frame ones, dropping some. Counted here are 200,000 to 300,000 clones, 80% to 90% occurring once; the ten biggest clones make up over 2%. CDR1 and CDR2 from the germline V gene are SGDLS and YYNGEE. This CDR3 is 15 amino acids long. Trimming removed 4 bases from V and 5 bases from J; junction bases left unmatched: 9. The sequencing input was peripheral blood. The clonotype originates from a woman aged 45-65 years with acute or convalescent COVID-19. The genes are TRBV9 and TRBJ2-7, with 10 nucleotides matching TRBD2. The CDR3: CASSPRLAGEDEQYF. The CDR3, as DNA: TGTGCCAGCAGCCCCCGTCTAGCGGGAGAGGACGAGCAGTACTTC.